The 22 T cell receptor beta chains given below trace back to one sample, sequenced in a study of STAT3 mutations in large granular lymphocyte leukemia. General study findings and limits: At least one immunodominant TCR beta clonotype appeared in every T-cell large granular lymphocyte leukemia patient.

Their recognized antigens are unknown. Using immunoSEQ multiplex PCR, the repertoire was profiled, and TCRdb retains in-frame clones only, with some absent. This table holds fewer than 10,000 clones, roughly 89% found once. Sequencing was done on a sample of peripheral blood mononuclear cells. The receptors were sampled from a man older than 75 with T-cell large granular lymphocyte leukemia. Some clones in this sample may be carry-over from other donors' samples.

The chain combines TRBV18 with TRBJ2-7, with no clear D. CDR1 KGHSH and CDR2 LQKENI come from the germline V gene. The CDR3 loop spans 13 amino acids. V shed 3 bases and J shed 6 bases, with 12 bases lying between them. The CDR3 coding sequence is TGTGCCAGCTCACCGAACTCGGAATCCGAGCAGTACTTC. Residues: CASSPNSESEQYF.

This clone was detected once. The gene calls are TRBV7-2 and TRBJ1-6; possible D gene TRBD1, 5 bases. The CDR3 loop spans 13 amino acids. The V end was cut by 0 bases, the J end by 10 bases, with 7 bases between. Germline CDR1 is SGHTA and CDR2 is FQGNSA. CDR3 DNA sequence: TGTGCCAGCAGCTTAGCCAGGGACTCACCCCTCCACTTT. Its translation: CASSLARDSPLHF.

The chain is built from TRBV27 and TRBJ1-2; TRBD1 is a possible D gene (6 bases). Trimming cost V 6 bases and J 5 bases, with 22 bases left between them. Germline assignment: CDR1 MNHEY and CDR2 SMNVEV (reference sequence). The CDR3 length is 16 residues. The chain's CDR3 is CASRQHRARGIYGYTF. CDR3 nucleotide sequence: TGTGCCAGCAGGCAACACAGGGCTCGCGGGATTTATGGCTACACCTTC.

There are a few counts of this clone. The CDR3 spells CASSLGLAVRSYEQYF. CDR3 nucleotides: TGTGCCAGCAGTCTAGGACTAGCGGTTAGGTCCTACGAGCAGTACTTC. J is TRBJ2-7 and V is TRBV5-4; TRBD2 aligns across 10 bases. Germline V CDR1 and CDR2: SGHNT, YYREEE (reference sequence). Trimming took 5 bases from V and 1 from J; bases not matched to a gene: 9. There are 16 residues in the CDR3.

V is TRBV18 and J is TRBJ1-1; the match to TRBD1 covers 7 bases. The V segment lost 0 bases and the J segment 1 base; nucleotides outside the gene matches: 2. This CDR3 spans 15 amino acids. The germline V gene has CDR1 KGHSH and CDR2 LQKENI. CDR3 in amino acids: CASSPPGQWNTEAFF. In DNA, the CDR3 is TGTGCCAGCTCACCACCGGGACAGTGGAACACTGAAGCTTTCTTT.

The chain carries TRBV6-6 and TRBJ2-7; D perhaps matches TRBD2 (5 bases). Trimming cost V 6 bases and J 4 bases, with 13 bases left between them. The CDR3 runs to 13 residues. The germline V gene has CDR1 MNHNY and CDR2 SVGAGI (reference sequence). CDR3 nucleotide sequence: TGTGCCAGCAGCCAACTCCCGGGATACGAGCAGTACTTC. Amino acid sequence: CASSQLPGYEQYF.

V gene TRBV5-1 combines with J gene TRBJ1-4; D ambiguous. CDR1 SGHRS and CDR2 YFSETQ come from the germline V gene. The CDR3 is made up of 14 amino acids. V was shortened by 2 bases and J by 3 bases, with 8 bases between the two germline ends. In nucleotides, the CDR3 is TGCGCCAGCAGCTTTTTGTCACCTAATGAAAAACTGTTTTTT. Its translation: CASSFLSPNEKLFF.

The rearrangement joins TRBV30 to TRBJ2-3; 7 bases line up with TRBD1. The CDR3 covers 15 residues. The ends lost 3 bases at V and 0 bases at J; junction bases unmatched: 6. The germline V gene has CDR1 GTSNPN and CDR2 SVGIG (reference sequence). CDR3 coding DNA: TGTGCCTGGAGCGGGGACAGATCTAGCACAGATACGCAGTATTTT. Translated: CAWSGDRSSTDTQYF.

The V call is TRBV5-1, the J call TRBJ1-1, with 7 nucleotides matching TRBD1. J was trimmed by 3 bases and V by 5 bases; bases with no gene match: 4. CDR1 SGHRS and CDR2 YFSETQ come from the germline V gene. This CDR3 has 13 amino acids. CDR3 nucleotides: TGCGCCAGCAGATTGCAGGGGGACACTGAAGCTTTCTTT. Amino acids: CASRLQGDTEAFF.

The V gene is TRBV5-4, the J gene TRBJ2-3; 7 bases agree with TRBD1. V gave up 3 bases and J gave up 1 base; unmatched junction bases: 2. The germline V gene encodes CDR1 SGHNT and CDR2 YYREEE (reference sequence). The CDR3 contains 14 residues. CDR3 residues: CASSSDRGTDTQYF. The CDR3 DNA reads TGTGCCAGCAGCTCAGACAGGGGCACAGATACGCAGTATTTT.

V is TRBV18 and J is TRBJ1-5; weak D call: TRBD1 (5 bases). The length of the CDR3 is 17 residues. V was pared by 3 bases and J by 11 bases, with 26 bases between. Per germline, CDR1 KGHSH and CDR2 LQKENI. CDR3 nucleotide sequence: TGTGCCAGCTCACCGGGGCGGGTTAGGGGACGAAATAGTTCCCAGCATTTT. It yields the protein CASSPGRVRGRNSSQHF.

This chain links TRBV23-1 with TRBJ1-5, with D hard to call. TRBV23-1 is placed among ORFs of uncertain function. CDR3 length: 12 residues. V was shortened by 8 bases and J by 3 bases, with 8 bases between the two germline ends. The DNA of the CDR3 is TGCGCCAGCCCGGGAATCAATCAGCCCCAGCATTTT. Its protein product is CASPGINQPQHF.

This chain connects TRBV7-8 to TRBJ1-1, with a weak D call TRBD1 (6 bases). V lost 3 bases and J lost 6, with 11 bases in between. The V gene's germline CDR1 is SGHVS and CDR2 FQNEAQ. This CDR3 has 13 residues. CDR3 bases: TGTGCCAGCAGCTTCAAAGGGGGTGCTGAAGCTTTCTTT. As protein: CASSFKGGAEAFF.

The chain carries TRBV5-4 and TRBJ2-5, with 8 positions matching TRBD2. The CDR3 spans 15 residues. Germline trimming cut 4 bases from V and 2 bases from J; bases unmatched to any gene: 7. Germline V CDR1 and CDR2: SGHNT, YYREEE (reference sequence). CDR3 region: CASSSRTSRQETQYF. The CDR3 nucleotides are TGTGCCAGCAGCAGTCGGACTAGCAGGCAAGAGACCCAGTACTTC.

The chain links TRBV18 to TRBJ1-1; maybe TRBD1 (5 bases). Between the trimmed V and J ends, which lost 5 bases and 1 base, there was a span of 8 bases. Germline values: CDR1 KGHSH, CDR2 LQKENI. The CDR3 loop spans 13 amino acids. The CDR3 DNA sequence: TGTGCCAGCTCAAATGACAGGAACACTGAAGCTTTCTTT. The encoded protein is CASSNDRNTEAFF.

This CDR3 reads CASSLDFAGYNEQFF. The CDR3 DNA sequence: TGCGCCAGCAGCTTGGACTTCGCGGGATACAATGAGCAGTTCTTC. The chain employs TRBV5-1 and TRBJ2-1; possible D gene TRBD2, 6 bases. V was clipped by 0 bases and J by 4 bases, with 11 bases between them. Per the germline V gene, CDR1 is SGHRS and CDR2 is YFSETQ. CDR3 size: 15 residues.

The genes are TRBV29-1 and TRBJ1-1; D gene unclear. CDR1 SQVTM and CDR2 ANQGSEA come from the germline V gene. This CDR3 contains 13 residues. The V end lost 0 bases, the J end lost 1 base, and 6 bases lay between the germline ends. The CDR3, as DNA: TGCAGCGTTGAAGACCAAAAGAACACTGAAGCTTTCTTT. The encoded protein is CSVEDQKNTEAFF.

The gene calls are TRBV7-9 and TRBJ1-4; D is ambiguous. CDR1 SEHNR and CDR2 FQNEAQ come from the germline V gene (reference sequence). The CDR3 consists of 14 residues. The V and J ends lost 5 bases and 7 bases respectively, with 14 bases between them. The DNA for the CDR3 is TGTGCCAGCAGCCCCAGTCCCGGGTTTGAAAAACTGTTTTTT. Amino acids: CASSPSPGFEKLFF.

V gene TRBV6-5 combines with J gene TRBJ1-5; TRBD1 might be the D (5 bases). Germline CDR1 is MNHEY and CDR2 is SVGAGI. The germline V and J ends were trimmed by 0 bases and 7 bases, with 13 bases remaining between them. The CDR3 contains 15 residues. In DNA, the CDR3 is TGTGCCAGCAGTTACTCAGTTGGGGGTGAACAGCCCCAGCATTTT. Its protein product is CASSYSVGGEQPQHF.

The rearrangement joins TRBV28 to TRBJ2-7, with D possibly being TRBD2 (5 bases). The germline gives CDR1 MDHEN, CDR2 SYDVKM. Deletions cut 3 bases from V and 5 bases from J, with 14 bases between. There are 14 residues in the CDR3. The CDR3 region has the DNA TGTGCCAGCAGTTTGCGTCCCCCCGGGGACGAGCAGTACTTC. This encodes CASSLRPPGDEQYF. Variable domain in full (rest from reference TRBV28 and TRBJ2-7): DVKVTQSSRYLVKRTGEKVFLECVQDMDHENMFWYRQDPGLGLRLIYFSYDVKMKEKGDIPEGYSVSREKKERFSLILESASTNQTSMYLCASSLRPPGDEQYFGPGTRLTVT.

This chain's CDR3 is CAWGITTNEKLFF. The CDR3 DNA reads as TGTGCCTGGGGGATTACAACTAATGAAAAACTGTTTTTT. V gene TRBV30 combines with J gene TRBJ1-4; D not resolved. V lost 5 bases to trimming and J lost 0 bases, with 7 bases between them. The germline V gene encodes CDR1 GTSNPN and CDR2 SVGIG (reference sequence). The CDR3 consists of 13 residues.

The rearrangement uses TRBV5-1 and TRBJ2-7, with a possible D match to TRBD2 (6 bases). CDR1 and CDR2 (germline): SGHRS, YFSETQ. Trimming pared 0 bases from V and 2 bases from J, leaving 12 bases between. The CDR3 covers 15 residues. CDR3 region: CASSLGGDPAYEQYF. Here the CDR3 DNA reads TGCGCCAGCAGCTTGGGCGGGGACCCAGCCTACGAGCAGTACTTC.